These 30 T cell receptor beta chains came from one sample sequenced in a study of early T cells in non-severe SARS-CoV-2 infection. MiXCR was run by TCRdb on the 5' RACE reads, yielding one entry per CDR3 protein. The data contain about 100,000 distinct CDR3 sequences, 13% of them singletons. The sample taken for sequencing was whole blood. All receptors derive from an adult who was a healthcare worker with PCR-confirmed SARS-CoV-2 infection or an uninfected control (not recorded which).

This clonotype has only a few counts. The DNA of the CDR3 is TGTGCCAGTAGTGCTATCACGAGCTCCTACAATGAGCAGTTCTTC. Its translation: CASSAITSSYNEQFF. The rearrangement joins TRBV19 to TRBJ2-1; no clear D gene. The CDR3 consists of 15 residues. Germline CDR1 LNHDA, CDR2 SQIVND (reference sequence). Trimming pared 5 bases from V and 0 bases from J, leaving 11 bases between.

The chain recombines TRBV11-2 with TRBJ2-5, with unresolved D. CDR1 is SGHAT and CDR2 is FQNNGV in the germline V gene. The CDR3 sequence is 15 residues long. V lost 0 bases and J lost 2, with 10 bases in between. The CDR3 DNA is TGTGCCAGCAGCTTAGATTATCGCCCACAAGAGACCCAGTACTTC. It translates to CASSLDYRPQETQYF.

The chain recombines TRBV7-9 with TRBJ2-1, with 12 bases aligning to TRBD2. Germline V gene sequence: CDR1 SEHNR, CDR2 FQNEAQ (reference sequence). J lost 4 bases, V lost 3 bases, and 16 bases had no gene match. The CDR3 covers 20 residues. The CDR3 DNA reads TGTGCCAGCAGCTTGGGGAATACTGCACTAGCGGGGGGCCAATACAATGAGCAGTTCTTC. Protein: CASSLGNTALAGGQYNEQFF.

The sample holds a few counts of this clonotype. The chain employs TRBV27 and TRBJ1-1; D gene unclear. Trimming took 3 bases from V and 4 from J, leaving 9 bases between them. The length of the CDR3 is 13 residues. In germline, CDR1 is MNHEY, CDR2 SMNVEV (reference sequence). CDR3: CASSFGGVTEAFF. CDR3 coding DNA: TGTGCCAGCAGTTTTGGAGGAGTCACTGAAGCTTTCTTT.

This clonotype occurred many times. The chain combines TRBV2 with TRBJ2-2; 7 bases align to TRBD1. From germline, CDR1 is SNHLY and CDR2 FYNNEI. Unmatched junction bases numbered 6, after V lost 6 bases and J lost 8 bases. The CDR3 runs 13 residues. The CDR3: CASRKDRAGELFF. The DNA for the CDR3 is TGTGCCAGCAGGAAAGACAGGGCGGGGGAGCTGTTTTTT.

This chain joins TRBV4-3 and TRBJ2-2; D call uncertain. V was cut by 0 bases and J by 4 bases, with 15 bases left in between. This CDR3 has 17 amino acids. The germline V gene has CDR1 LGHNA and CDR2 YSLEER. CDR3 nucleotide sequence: TGCGCCAGCAGCCAAGATAACGGGCGACCTTTCACCGGGGAGCTGTTTTTT. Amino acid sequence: CASSQDNGRPFTGELFF.

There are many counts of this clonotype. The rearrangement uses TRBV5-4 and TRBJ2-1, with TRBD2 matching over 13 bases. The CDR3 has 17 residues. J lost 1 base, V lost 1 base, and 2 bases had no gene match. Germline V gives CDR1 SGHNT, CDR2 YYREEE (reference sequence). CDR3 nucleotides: TGTGCCAGCAGCTTGAAGACTAGCGGGGGGTCCTACAATGAGCAGTTCTTC. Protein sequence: CASSLKTSGGSYNEQFF.

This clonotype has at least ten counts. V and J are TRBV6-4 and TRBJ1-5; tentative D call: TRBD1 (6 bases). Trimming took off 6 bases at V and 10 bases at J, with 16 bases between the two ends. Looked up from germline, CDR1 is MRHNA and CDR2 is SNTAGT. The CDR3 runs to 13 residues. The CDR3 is CASSRDTLGPQHF. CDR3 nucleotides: TGTGCCAGCAGCCGGGACACCTTAGGACCCCAGCATTTT.

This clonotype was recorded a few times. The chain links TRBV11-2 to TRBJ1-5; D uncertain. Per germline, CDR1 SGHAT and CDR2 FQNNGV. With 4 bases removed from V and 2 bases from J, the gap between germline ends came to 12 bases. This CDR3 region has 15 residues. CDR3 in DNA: TGTGCCAGCAGCTCCGGGGTTAGGCGCAATCAGCCCCAGCATTTT. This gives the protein CASSSGVRRNQPQHF.

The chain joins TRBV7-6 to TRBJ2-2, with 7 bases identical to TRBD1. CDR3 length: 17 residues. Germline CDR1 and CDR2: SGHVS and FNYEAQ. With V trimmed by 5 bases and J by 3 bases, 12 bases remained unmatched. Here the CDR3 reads CASSRPQDRVDTGELFF. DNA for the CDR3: TGTGCCAGCAGCCGACCGCAAGACAGGGTGGACACCGGGGAGCTGTTTTTT.

CDR3 protein: CASSQPRNQPQHF. The CDR3 DNA follows: TGCGCCAGCAGCCAACCTCGAAATCAGCCCCAGCATTTT. This chain connects TRBV4-1 to TRBJ1-5; no firm D call. V lost 2 bases, J lost 4 bases, and 6 bases lay in between. The CDR3 contains 13 residues. The V gene's germline CDR1 is MGHRA and CDR2 YSYEKL.

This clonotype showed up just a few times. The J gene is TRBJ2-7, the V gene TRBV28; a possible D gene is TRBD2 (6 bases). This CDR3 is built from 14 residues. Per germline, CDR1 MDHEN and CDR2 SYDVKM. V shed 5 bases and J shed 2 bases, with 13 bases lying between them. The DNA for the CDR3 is TGTGCCAGCAGTGGAGGGACGGGGGCCTACGAGCAGTACTTC. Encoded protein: CASSGGTGAYEQYF.

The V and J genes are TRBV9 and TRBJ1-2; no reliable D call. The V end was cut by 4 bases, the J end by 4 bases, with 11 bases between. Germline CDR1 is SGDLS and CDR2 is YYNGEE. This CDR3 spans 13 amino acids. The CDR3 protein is CASSPLRSYGYTF. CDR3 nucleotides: TGTGCCAGCAGCCCTTTACGTAGCTATGGCTACACCTTC.

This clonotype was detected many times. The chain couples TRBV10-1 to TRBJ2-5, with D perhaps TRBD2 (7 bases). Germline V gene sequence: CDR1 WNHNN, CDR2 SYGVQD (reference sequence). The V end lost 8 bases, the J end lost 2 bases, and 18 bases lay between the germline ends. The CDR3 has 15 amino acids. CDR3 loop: CASPLRGAGQETQYF. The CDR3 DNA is TGCGCCAGCCCTCTCCGGGGGGCCGGGCAAGAGACCCAGTACTTC.

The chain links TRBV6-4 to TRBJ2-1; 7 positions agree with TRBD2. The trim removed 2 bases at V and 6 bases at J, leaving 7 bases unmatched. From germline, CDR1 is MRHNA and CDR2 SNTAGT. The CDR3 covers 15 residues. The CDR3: CASSDAASGVNEQFF. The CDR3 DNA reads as TGTGCCAGCAGTGACGCGGCTAGCGGAGTCAATGAGCAGTTCTTC.

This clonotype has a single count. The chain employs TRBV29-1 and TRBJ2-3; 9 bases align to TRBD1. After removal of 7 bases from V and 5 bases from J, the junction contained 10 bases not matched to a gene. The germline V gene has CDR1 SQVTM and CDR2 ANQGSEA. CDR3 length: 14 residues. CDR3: CSGRGQGTGDTQYF. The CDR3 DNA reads TGCAGCGGACGTGGACAGGGGACCGGAGATACGCAGTATTTT.

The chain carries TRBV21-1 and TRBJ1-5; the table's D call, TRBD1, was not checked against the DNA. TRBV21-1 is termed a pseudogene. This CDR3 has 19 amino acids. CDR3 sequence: CASPRAVPGQKGSNQPQHF. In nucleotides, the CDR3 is TGTGCCAGTCCCCGAGCAGTTCCAGGACAGAAGGGTAGCAATCAGCCCCAGCATTTT.

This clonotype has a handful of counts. CDR3 DNA sequence: TGTGCCTCCTTGGGCGGAACTTACACCGGGGAGCTGTTTTTT. Encoded protein: CASLGGTYTGELFF. The rearrangement uses TRBV7-6 and TRBJ2-2, with no clear D. The V end was cut by 11 bases, the J end by 3 bases, with 16 bases between. The CDR3 length is 14 residues. The germline gives CDR1 SGHVS, CDR2 FNYEAQ.

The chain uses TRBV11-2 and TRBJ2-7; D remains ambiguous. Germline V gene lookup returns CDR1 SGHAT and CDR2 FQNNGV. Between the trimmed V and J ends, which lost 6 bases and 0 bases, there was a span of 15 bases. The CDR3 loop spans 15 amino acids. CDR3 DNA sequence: TGTGCCAGCAGTTGGCCCCGCAGAAGCTCCTACGAGCAGTACTTC. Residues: CASSWPRRSSYEQYF.

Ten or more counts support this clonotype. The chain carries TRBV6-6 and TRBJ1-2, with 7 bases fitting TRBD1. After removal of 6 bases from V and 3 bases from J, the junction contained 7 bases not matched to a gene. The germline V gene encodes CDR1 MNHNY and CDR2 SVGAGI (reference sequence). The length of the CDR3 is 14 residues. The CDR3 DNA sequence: TGTGCCAGCAGGGAGACAGGGCGGTACTATGGCTACACCTTC. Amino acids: CASRETGRYYGYTF.

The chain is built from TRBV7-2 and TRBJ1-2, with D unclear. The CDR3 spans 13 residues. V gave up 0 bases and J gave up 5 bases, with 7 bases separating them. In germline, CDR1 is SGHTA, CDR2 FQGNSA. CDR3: CASSLAVSYGYTF. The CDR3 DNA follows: TGTGCCAGCAGCTTAGCCGTTTCTTATGGCTACACCTTC.

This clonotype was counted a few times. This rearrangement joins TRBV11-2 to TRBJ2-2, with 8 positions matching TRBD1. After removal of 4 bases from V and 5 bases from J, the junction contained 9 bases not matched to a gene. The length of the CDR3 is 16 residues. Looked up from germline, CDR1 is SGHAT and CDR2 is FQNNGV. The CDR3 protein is CASSSAQGASTGELFF. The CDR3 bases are TGTGCCAGCAGCTCAGCTCAGGGGGCGAGTACCGGGGAGCTGTTTTTT.

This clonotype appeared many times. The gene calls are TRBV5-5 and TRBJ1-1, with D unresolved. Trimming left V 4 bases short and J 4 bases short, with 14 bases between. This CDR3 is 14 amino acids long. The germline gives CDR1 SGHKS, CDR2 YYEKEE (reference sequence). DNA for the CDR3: TGTGCCAGCAGCATATGGACGGGAAGCACTGAAGCTTTCTTT. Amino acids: CASSIWTGSTEAFF.

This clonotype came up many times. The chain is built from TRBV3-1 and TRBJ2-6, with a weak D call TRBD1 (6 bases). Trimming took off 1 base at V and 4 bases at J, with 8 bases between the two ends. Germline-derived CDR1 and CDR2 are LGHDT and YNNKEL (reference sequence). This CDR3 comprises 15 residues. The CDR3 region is CASSQAGTGANVLTF. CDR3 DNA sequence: TGTGCCAGCAGCCAAGCCGGGACAGGGGCCAACGTCCTGACTTTC.

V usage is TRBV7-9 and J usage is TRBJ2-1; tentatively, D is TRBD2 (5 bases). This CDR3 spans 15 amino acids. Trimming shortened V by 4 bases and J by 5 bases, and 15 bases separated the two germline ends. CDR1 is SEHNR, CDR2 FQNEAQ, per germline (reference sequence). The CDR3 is CASSYRPAGDNEQFF. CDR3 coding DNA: TGTGCCAGCAGCTACCGCCCCGCGGGTGACAATGAGCAGTTCTTC.

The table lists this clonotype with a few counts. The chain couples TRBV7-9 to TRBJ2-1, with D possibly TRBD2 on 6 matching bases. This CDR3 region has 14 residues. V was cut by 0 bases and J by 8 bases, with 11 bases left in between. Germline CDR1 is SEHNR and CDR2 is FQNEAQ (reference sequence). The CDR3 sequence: CASSLAGGGDEQFF. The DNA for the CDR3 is TGTGCCAGCAGCTTAGCCGGGGGAGGCGATGAGCAGTTCTTC.

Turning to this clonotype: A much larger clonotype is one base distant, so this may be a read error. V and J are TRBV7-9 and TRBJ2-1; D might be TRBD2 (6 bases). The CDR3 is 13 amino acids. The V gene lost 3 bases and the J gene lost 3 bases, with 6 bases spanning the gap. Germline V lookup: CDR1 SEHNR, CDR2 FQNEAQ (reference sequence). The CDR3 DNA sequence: TGTGCCAGCAGCTTCGGGGGCTACAATGAGCAGTTCTTC. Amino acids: CASSFGGYNEQFF.

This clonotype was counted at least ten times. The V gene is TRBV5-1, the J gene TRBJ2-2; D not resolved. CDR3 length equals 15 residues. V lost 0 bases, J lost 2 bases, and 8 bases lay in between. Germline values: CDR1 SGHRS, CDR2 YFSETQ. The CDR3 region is CASSLAQLNTGELFF. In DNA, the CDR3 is TGCGCCAGCAGCTTGGCACAGCTAAACACCGGGGAGCTGTTTTTT.

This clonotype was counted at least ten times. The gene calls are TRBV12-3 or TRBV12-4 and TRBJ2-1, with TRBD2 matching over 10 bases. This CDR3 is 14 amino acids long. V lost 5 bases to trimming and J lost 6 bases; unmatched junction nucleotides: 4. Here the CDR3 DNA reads TGTGCCAGCAGTAGACTAGCGGGTACCAATGAGCAGTTCTTC. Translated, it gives CASSRLAGTNEQFF.

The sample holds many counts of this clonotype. The CDR3 DNA reads as TGTGCCAGCAGTGTGGGGCAGGCTTATGAAAAACTGTTTTTT. Its protein is CASSVGQAYEKLFF. The chain is built from TRBV2 and TRBJ1-4; possibly TRBD1 for D (5 bases). Germline values: CDR1 SNHLY, CDR2 FYNNEI. Trimming shortened V by 4 bases and J by 6 bases, and 12 bases separated the two germline ends. The CDR3 has 14 residues. Based on the CDR3 plus reference TRBV2 and TRBJ1-4, the full variable domain is EPEVTQTPSHQVTQMGQEVILRCVPISNHLYFYWYRQILGQKVEFLVSFYNNEISEKSEIFDDQFSVERPDGSNFTLKIRSTKLEDSAMYFCASSVGQAYEKLFFGSGTQLSVL.